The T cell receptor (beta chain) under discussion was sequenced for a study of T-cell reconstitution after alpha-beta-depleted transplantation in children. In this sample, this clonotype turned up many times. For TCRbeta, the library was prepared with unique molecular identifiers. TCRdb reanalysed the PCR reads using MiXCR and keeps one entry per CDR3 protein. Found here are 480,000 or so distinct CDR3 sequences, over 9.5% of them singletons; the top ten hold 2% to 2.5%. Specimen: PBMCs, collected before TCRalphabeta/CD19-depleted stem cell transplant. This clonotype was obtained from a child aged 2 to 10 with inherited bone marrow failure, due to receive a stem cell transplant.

The CDR3 reads CASSLAVGLAAYEQYF. The CDR3 DNA sequence: TGTGCCAGCAGCTTGGCGGTGGGGCTAGCGGCCTACGAGCAGTACTTC. The chain links TRBV5-6 to TRBJ2-7; 7 bases are shared with TRBD2. CDR1 and CDR2 from the germline V gene are SGHDT and YYEEEE. With V trimmed by 0 bases and J by 2 bases, 8 bases remained unmatched. This CDR3 contains 16 residues.